These 15 T cell receptor beta chains share one sample of origin, sequenced in a study of blood T cell repertoires in COVID-19. The repertoire was sequenced with immunoSEQ multiplex PCR; TCRdb's copy has only in-frame clones and lacks some. The repertoire holds 60,000 to 75,000 clones, with around 83% as singletons. Sequencing was performed on peripheral blood. The receptors shown here come from a human donor in a cohort sampled during active COVID-19.

The chain combines TRBV5-6 with TRBJ1-5; 12 bases match TRBD1. Germline CDR1 reads SGHDT; CDR2 reads YYEEEE. The CDR3 totals 18 residues. V lost 4 bases and J lost 0; bases outside the gene matches: 8. CDR3 amino acids: CASSGGQGAEDSNQPQHF. CDR3 sequence (DNA): TGTGCCAGCAGCGGGGGACAGGGGGCCGAGGATAGCAATCAGCCCCAGCATTTT.

The V gene is TRBV18, the J gene TRBJ2-7, with 7 bases fitting TRBD1. The germline V gene has CDR1 KGHSH and CDR2 LQKENI. The CDR3 has 15 amino acids. The junction had 12 bases not matched to a gene; V was cut back by 6 bases and J by 4 bases. The chain's CDR3 is CASSPRQGMSYEQYF. CDR3 coding DNA: TGTGCCAGCTCCCCGAGACAGGGTATGAGTTACGAGCAGTACTTC.

The chain has TRBV24-1 and TRBJ2-1; the D gene is possibly TRBD1 (5 bases). The V gene lost 3 bases and the J gene lost 2 bases, with 10 bases spanning the gap. The CDR3 extends over 15 amino acids. CDR1 and CDR2 (germline): KGHDR, SFDVKD. The CDR3 nucleotides read TGTGCCACCAGTGATCAAAAAGGGGCCTACAATGAGCAGTTCTTC. Protein: CATSDQKGAYNEQFF.

The chain has TRBV7-9 and TRBJ1-6; TRBD1 aligns across 7 bases. The CDR3 is 14 residues long. CDR1 and CDR2 from the germline V gene are SEHNR and FQNEAQ (reference sequence). With 3 bases clipped from V and 10 bases from J, the junction kept 6 bases outside the gene matches. CDR3 protein: CASSFAGGESPLHF. The CDR3 nucleotides are TGTGCCAGCAGCTTTGCAGGGGGAGAATCACCCCTCCACTTT.

The chain carries TRBV27 and TRBJ2-7; a possible D gene is TRBD1 (5 bases). V lost 5 bases to trimming and J lost 6 bases, with 11 bases between them. The length of the CDR3 is 12 residues. CDR1 is MNHEY, CDR2 SMNVEV, per germline (reference sequence). The CDR3 protein is CASSKGPVEQYF. CDR3 sequence (DNA): TGTGCCAGCAGTAAGGGGCCGGTCGAGCAGTACTTC.

The chain combines TRBV5-8 with TRBJ1-1; 10 nucleotides line up with TRBD1. There are 14 residues in the CDR3. The V segment lost 7 bases and the J segment 2 bases; nucleotides outside the gene matches: 5. CDR1 and CDR2 (germline): SGHTS, YDEGEE. The CDR3 DNA reads TGTGCCAGCTGCGACAGGGGGCGAAACACTGAAGCTTTCTTT. This encodes CASCDRGRNTEAFF.

This chain uses TRBV4-2 with TRBJ2-5, with 15 bases lining up with TRBD2. CDR1 is LGHNA and CDR2 is YNFKEQ in the germline V gene. The CDR3 loop spans 17 amino acids. V was clipped by 1 base and J by 5 bases; unmatched bases: 5. The CDR3 region has the DNA TGTGCCAGCAGCCAAGGGACTAGCGGGGGGGCCGAGGAGACCCAGTACTTC. It is translated as CASSQGTSGGAEETQYF.

The rearrangement joins TRBV30 to TRBJ1-5; 7 bases match TRBD1. Germline V gene sequence: CDR1 GTSNPN, CDR2 SVGIG (reference sequence). Unmatched junction bases numbered 7, after V lost 4 bases and J lost 7 bases. The CDR3 is 13 amino acids. The CDR3 here is CAWNVLQGQPQHF. For the CDR3, the DNA is TGTGCCTGGAACGTCCTACAGGGGCAGCCCCAGCATTTT.

The chain carries TRBV6-5 and TRBJ2-7; 8 bases line up with TRBD2. The J segment lost 1 base and the V segment lost 7 bases, leaving 6 bases of the junction unmatched. The length of the CDR3 is 14 residues. Germline V gives CDR1 MNHEY, CDR2 SVGAGI. The CDR3 reads CASKVLAGSYEQYF. The CDR3 DNA is TGTGCCAGCAAGGTGCTAGCGGGTTCCTACGAGCAGTACTTC.

The gene calls are TRBV5-4 and TRBJ1-5; no clear D gene. The CDR3 has 12 amino acids. V was clipped by 4 bases and J by 6 bases, with 8 bases between them. The germline gives CDR1 SGHNT, CDR2 YYREEE (reference sequence). CDR3 residues: CASSLLGQPQHF. CDR3 in DNA: TGTGCCAGCAGCCTCCTAGGTCAGCCCCAGCATTTT.

J is TRBJ1-1 and V is TRBV5-1; TRBD1 matches at 11 bases. V dropped 0 bases and J dropped 5; count of bases not matched to a gene: 9. The CDR3 spans 17 residues. Looked up from germline, CDR1 is SGHRS and CDR2 is YFSETQ. This chain's CDR3 is CASSLGFGGTGGTEAFF. DNA of the CDR3: TGCGCCAGCAGCTTGGGTTTTGGTGGGACAGGGGGAACTGAAGCTTTCTTT.

The rearrangement joins TRBV11-2 to TRBJ2-5, with D maybe TRBD2 (5 bases). This CDR3 contains 18 residues. V was trimmed by 2 bases and J by 4 bases, leaving 23 bases between them. The germline gives CDR1 SGHAT, CDR2 FQNNGV. CDR3 sequence (DNA): TGTGCCAGCAGCTTACTGGGTCGCGGAGCCCGCGGGCGAGAGACCCAGTACTTC. Its translation: CASSLLGRGARGRETQYF.

The rearrangement uses TRBV11-3 and TRBJ2-2; 7 positions agree with TRBD1. Germline values: CDR1 SGHNT, CDR2 YENEEA. The CDR3 spans 15 residues. J was trimmed by 7 bases and V by 1 base; bases with no gene match: 6. CDR3 DNA sequence: TGTGCCAGCAGCTTAGCCTCGACAGGGAGCGGGGAGCTGTTTTTT. Its protein product is CASSLASTGSGELFF.

The chain joins TRBV24-1 to TRBJ2-3, with a tentative D call TRBD2 (6 bases). Germline V CDR1 and CDR2: KGHDR, SFDVKD. The CDR3 length is 14 residues. V was pared by 5 bases and J by 6 bases, with 14 bases between. The CDR3 DNA reads as TGTGCCACCAGTGGCCCCCTCGGAGGGGATACGCAGTATTTT. This translates into CATSGPLGGDTQYF.

The chain combines TRBV13 with TRBJ2-7, with a weak D call TRBD2 (6 bases). Germline CDR1 PRHDT, CDR2 FYEKMQ (reference sequence). This CDR3 contains 14 residues. Trimming pared 6 bases from V and 0 bases from J, leaving 12 bases between. This CDR3 reads CASSPGGSSYEQYF. CDR3 sequence (DNA): TGTGCCAGCAGTCCCGGGGGAAGCTCCTACGAGCAGTACTTC.